The subject of this entry is one T cell receptor (beta chain). This entry comes from a study of radiotherapy plus CTLA-4 blockade in lung cancer. Study background: Objective responses were seen in around 17% of patients, disease control in around 31%.

Germline assignment: CDR1 ENHRY and CDR2 SYGVKD. This CDR3 is 15 amino acids long. V was clipped by 2 bases and J by 0 bases; unmatched bases: 0. Data came from immunoSEQ multiplex PCR; TCRdb stores just in-frame clones and leaves some out. The sample holds over 60,000 clones, around nine tenths seen once. Patients with chemo-refractory metastatic non-small-cell lung cancer received focal radiation plus CTLA-4 blockade with ipilimumab. The rearrangement uses TRBV10-3 and TRBJ2-2; TRBD2 agrees at 7 bases. The clonotype originates from a human donor with non-small cell lung cancer that progressed on radiotherapy plus ipilimumab. Here the sequenced sample was peripheral blood, taken from a patient treated with radiotherapy plus ipilimumab. The CDR3 is CAISETSANTGELFF. Here the CDR3 DNA reads TGTGCCATCAGTGAGACTAGCGCGAACACCGGGGAGCTGTTTTTT.